This T cell receptor (beta chain) was sequenced for a study of blood T cell repertoires in COVID-19. Whole-study context: The United States, Italy and Spain were the sources of the acute and convalescent COVID-19 samples. From T cells, B-cell-depleted T cells, or PBMCs came the material, which was cDNA or gDNA.

Germline assignment: CDR1 SGHTS and CDR2 YDEGEE. The CDR3 sequence is 17 residues long. V lost 4 bases and J lost 8; bases outside the gene matches: 19. In the original analysis: Counts of nucleated cells, estimated from reference gene primer amplification, were obtained. The data were produced by immunoSEQ multiplex PCR, yet TCRdb's version contains in-frame clones alone and is incomplete. V, J and clone size are taken as reported in that table, and D and trimming were inferred from the DNA itself. The repertoire holds hundreds of thousands of clones, with around 84% as singletons. V usage is TRBV5-8 and J usage is TRBJ1-2; 8 nucleotides line up with TRBD1. Sequenced sample: peripheral blood. The clonotype was recovered from a man in his forties with acute or convalescent COVID-19. Here the CDR3 reads CASSRLMTGDGLVGYTF. The DNA for the CDR3 is TGTGCCAGCAGCCGACTAATGACAGGGGATGGTTTAGTAGGCTACACCTTC. Drawing the rest from reference TRBV5-8 and TRBJ1-2, the complete variable domain is EAGVTQSPTHLIKTRGQQATLRCSPISGHTSVYWYQQALGLGLQFLLWYDEGEERNRGNFPPRFSGRQFPNYSSELNVNALELEDSALYLCASSRLMTGDGLVGYTFGSGTRLTVV.